This T cell receptor beta chain originates from a study of T cells in Graves' hyperthyroidism and ophthalmopathy. Study observations and caveats: Most thyroid clonotypes that were expanded above 0.001 also turned up in blood.

The diagnostic basis comprised clinical symptoms, serum thyroxine and TRAb, thyroid ultrasound and orbital computed tomography. There are many counts of this clonotype. Its target is unknown. Germline lookup yields CDR1 MNHEY and CDR2 SMNVEV (reference sequence). The CDR3 has 15 amino acids. V gave up 6 bases and J gave up 2 bases, with 14 bases separating them. Amplified TCR beta CDR3 regions came from RNA transcripts. First-round RT-PCR of the TCR CDR3 relied on the HTBI primer set. One entry per CDR3 protein results from TCRdb running MiXCR on the multiplex PCR reads. Of approximately 600,000 distinct CDR3 sequences in the sample, around 15% were seen once.

The V gene is TRBV27, the J gene TRBJ1-5; D may be TRBD1 (6 bases). This TCR derives from a woman in her twenties or thirties with Graves' hyperthyroidism. Sequencing was done on a sample of blood. CDR3 sequence reads: CASSQGTWGNQPQHF. The CDR3 DNA follows: TGTGCCAGCAGCCAGGGGACTTGGGGCAATCAGCCCCAGCATTTT.